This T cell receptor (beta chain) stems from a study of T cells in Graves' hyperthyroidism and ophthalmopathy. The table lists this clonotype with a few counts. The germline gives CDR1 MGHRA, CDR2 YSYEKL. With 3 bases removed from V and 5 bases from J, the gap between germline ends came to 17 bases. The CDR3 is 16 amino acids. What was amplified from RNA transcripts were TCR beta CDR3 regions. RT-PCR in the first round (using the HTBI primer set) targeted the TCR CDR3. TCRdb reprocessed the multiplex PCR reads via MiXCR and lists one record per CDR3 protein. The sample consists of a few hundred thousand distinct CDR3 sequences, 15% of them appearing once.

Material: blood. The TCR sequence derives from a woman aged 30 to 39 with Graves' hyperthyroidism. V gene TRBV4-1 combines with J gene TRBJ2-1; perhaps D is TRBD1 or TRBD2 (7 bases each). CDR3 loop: CASSHPRGGGDNEQFF. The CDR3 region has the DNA TGCGCCAGCAGCCATCCCAGGGGGGGAGGTGACAATGAGCAGTTCTTC.